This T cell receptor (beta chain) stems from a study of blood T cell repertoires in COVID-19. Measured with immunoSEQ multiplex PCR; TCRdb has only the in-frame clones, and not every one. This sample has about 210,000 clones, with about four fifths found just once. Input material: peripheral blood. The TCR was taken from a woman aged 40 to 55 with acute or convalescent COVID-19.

For the CDR3, the DNA is TGTGCCTGGACCCGCCAGAATGAGCAGTTCTTC. This encodes CAWTRQNEQFF. This rearrangement joins TRBV30 to TRBJ2-1; unclear D gene. The germline V gene has CDR1 GTSNPN and CDR2 SVGIG (reference sequence). This CDR3 spans 11 amino acids. V was shortened by 4 bases and J by 7 bases, with 8 bases between the two germline ends.